The source of this T cell receptor (beta chain) is a study of tumor-infiltrating lymphocytes in primary liver carcinoma. Study-level background: The neoplasms were of stage T1-T3 N0M0, with dimensions of roughly 4 to 11 cm across.

On this clonotype: Its antigen remains unidentified.

Whole-study results and caveats: Relative to tumor region pairs, the tumor-adjacent and tumor-blood pairs showed overlap that was lower.

From unsorted bulk tissue weighing roughly 18-31 mg, DNA and RNA were co-extracted. Resection treated the patients' primary liver carcinoma. The CDR3 is 14 residues long. Germline CDR1 is SGHAT and CDR2 is FQDESV (reference sequence). From approximately 550 ng of total RNA, TCR beta-specific cDNA was reverse-transcribed using a constant-region primer. Construction of TCR beta libraries relied on three successive nested multiplex PCR rounds employing slightly modified ARM-PCR. Rounds one and two of PCR, each of approximately 11 cycles, were primed with TRBV1-TRBV30 forward primers and a C-beta reverse primer. From the multiplex PCR reads, TCRdb called clonotypes with MiXCR, one entry per CDR3 protein. The sample shows about 120,000 distinct CDR3 sequences, around 65% of them seen only once.

J is TRBJ2-7 and V is TRBV11-1; D possibly uses TRBD1 or TRBD2 (6 bases each). The better agreement between TRBJ2-1 and the DNA end casts doubt on the J call. The TCR sequence derives from a woman aged 55-69 years with primary liver carcinoma and hepatitis B virus infection. Sequences were obtained from tumor-adjacent normal liver tissue. The CDR3 nucleotides are TGTGCCAGCAGCTCGAGGGGGGCTGCCTACCAGCAGTTCTTC. Its protein product is CASSSRGAAYQQFF.